The rows below give T cell receptor beta chains drawn from one sample of a study of T cell responses to AZD1222 COVID-19 vaccine. Libraries were prepared by immunoSEQ multiplex PCR; TCRdb keeps only in-frame clonotypes and omits some of them. The table lists about 160,000 clones, approximately 90% of them singletons. The material was peripheral blood, obtained on day 0 of AZD1222 vaccination. These receptors were collected from an adult in good health. Both conserved end residues are part of each CDR3. A D gene is named only where the DNA matches it firmly. Only some rows state a clone size, as once, few, many or a class for expanded clones.

>TRBV27|13|TRBJ1-6|-|few
TGTGCCAGCAGTCTCGACCCTCGAGGACCCCTCCACTTT
CASSLDPRGPLHF
>TRBV7-8|15|TRBJ1-5|-|-
TGTGCCAGCAGCTTAGATCACAGTAGCAATCAGCCCCAGCATTTT
CASSLDHSSNQPQHF
>TRBV5-1|14|TRBJ1-1|-|once
TGCGCCAGCAGCCAGGAACAGGGAAGGACTGAAGCTTTCTTT
CASSQEQGRTEAFF
>TRBV7-8|15|TRBJ1-1|-|-
TGTGCCAGCAGCCCAAGTTCCAGGGTCGGCACTGAAGCTTTCTTT
CASSPSSRVGTEAFF
>TRBV10-3|12|TRBJ2-7|TRBD2|-
TGTGCCTCGACGGGGGGTTCCTACGAGCAGTACTTC
CASTGGSYEQYF
>TRBV12-5|16|TRBJ1-1|-|-
TGTGCTAGGGCCCCAACGCAGGGACCGGGGGACACTGAAGCTTTCTTT
CARAPTQGPGDTEAFF
>TRBV24-1|12|TRBJ2-5|-|-
TGTGCCACCAGTGATTACGTTGGGACCCAGTACTTC
CATSDYVGTQYF
>TRBV5-1|15|TRBJ2-3|TRBD2|-
TGCGCCAGCAGCCCTGGACTAGCGGGCACAGATACGCAGTATTTT
CASSPGLAGTDTQYF
>TRBV7-3|14|TRBJ2-2|-|once
TGTGCCAGCAGCTTATTCCGGAACACCGGGGAGCTGTTTTTT
CASSLFRNTGELFF
>TRBV12-5|12|TRBJ2-1|-|-
TGTGCTAGTGGTTTGCCCATCAATGAGCAGTTCTTC
CASGLPINEQFF
>TRBV7-9|15|TRBJ1-1|-|-
TGTGCCAGCAGCTTAGCGCGGCACCTGAACACTGAAGCTTTCTTT
CASSLARHLNTEAFF
>TRBV19|14|TRBJ2-7|-|-
TGTGCCAGTAGTATTCAGTTGGGGCCCTACGAGCAGTACTTC
CASSIQLGPYEQYF
>TRBV10-2|16|TRBJ2-1|TRBD2|-
TGCGCCACAAGTGAAAGTGGGACTAGCGGGTCGGATGAGCAGTTCTTC
CATSESGTSGSDEQFF
>TRBV18|13|TRBJ1-5|-|-
TGTGCCAGCTCACTCGACCGGGACCTAAAACCGCATTTT
CASSLDRDLKPHF
>TRBV27|13|TRBJ2-7|-|-
TGTGCCAGCAGTTTCCAGGGGGGCAACGAGCAGTACTTC
CASSFQGGNEQYF
>TRBV2|14|TRBJ2-7|-|few
TGTGCCAGCAGTGAAGTGGAGGGTAGGAACGAGCAGTACTTC
CASSEVEGRNEQYF
>TRBV2|15|TRBJ2-1|TRBD2|-
TGTGCCAGCATGAAGGGACTAGCGGACTACAATGAGCAGTTCTTC
CASMKGLADYNEQFF
>TRBV28|14|TRBJ2-7|-|-
TGTGCCAGCAGTAGAACGGGCGGTTCCTACGAGCAGTACTTC
CASSRTGGSYEQYF
>TRBV4-1|13|TRBJ1-1|-|-
TGCGCCAGCAGCCAAGACAAATCGTTGGGGGCTTTCTTT
CASSQDKSLGAFF
>TRBV6-5|12|TRBJ2-7|-|-
TGTGCCAGCAGTTACCCTGGGGGTGAGCAGTACTTC
CASSYPGGEQYF
>TRBV28|14|TRBJ2-2|-|-
TGTGCCAGCAGTTTATGGGCAGGAAGCGGGGAGCTGTTTTTT
CASSLWAGSGELFF
>TRBV10-3|16|TRBJ2-3|TRBD2|-
TGTGCCATCACCCTGGGGACTAGCGGGGGCACAGATACGCAGTATTTT
CAITLGTSGGTDTQYF
>TRBV5-4|14|TRBJ2-2|-|-
TGTGCCAGCAGCTTAAGTAGCGGCGCCGGGGAGCTGTTTTTT
CASSLSSGAGELFF
>TRBV11-2|15|TRBJ2-2|-|-
TGTGCCAGCAGCTATACCGGTTTGGAGGCCGGGGAGCTGTTTTTT
CASSYTGLEAGELFF
>TRBV11-2|14|TRBJ1-6|-|-
TGTGCCAGCAGCTTAGCGGGGACGGCTTCACCCCTCCACTTT
CASSLAGTASPLHF
>TRBV28|13|TRBJ2-7|-|-
TGTGCCAGCAGTTCCAAAGGGGGCTACGAGCAGTACTTC
CASSSKGGYEQYF
>TRBV6-1|14|TRBJ1-4|-|-
TGTGCCAGCAGTGAGTTGTGGGGTGCTGAAAAACTGTTTTTT
CASSELWGAEKLFF
>TRBV6-6|9|TRBJ1-1|-|-
TGTGCCAGCACGACTGAAGCTTTCTTT
CASTTEAFF
>TRBV24-1|18|TRBJ2-2|TRBD2|-
TGTGCCACCAGTGTTAAGATTCCGACTAGCGGGAACACCGGGGAGCTGTTTTTT
CATSVKIPTSGNTGELFF
>TRBV24-1|16|TRBJ2-1|-|-
TGTGCCACCAGTGATTTTCACGGATCCGCCTACAATGAGCAGTTCTTC
CATSDFHGSAYNEQFF
>TRBV27|14|TRBJ1-1|-|-
TGTGCCAGCAGTTATCTGGGGGCGGGAGCTGAAGCTTTCTTT
CASSYLGAGAEAFF
>TRBV28|15|TRBJ2-5|TRBD1|-
TGTGCCAGCAAGAGTTATACGGGACAGAAAGAGACCCAGTACTTC
CASKSYTGQKETQYF
>TRBV13|12|TRBJ2-7|-|-
TGTGCCAGCAGCTTAGATCGGTACGAGCAGTACTTC
CASSLDRYEQYF
>TRBV15|15|TRBJ2-5|TRBD1|-
TGTGCCACCAGCAGAGGGGACAGGGGTTGGGAGACCCAGTACTTC
CATSRGDRGWETQYF
>TRBV3-1/TRBV3-2|15|TRBJ1-2|-|-
TGTGCCAGCAGCTCAGGGGTACCCCCGAACTATGGCTACACCTTC
CASSSGVPPNYGYTF
>TRBV5-1|15|TRBJ2-2|-|-
TGCGCCAGCAGCTTAGCCCCCGGCGGAACCGGGGAGCTGTTTTTT
CASSLAPGGTGELFF
>TRBV28|14|TRBJ2-7|TRBD2|-
TGTGCCAGCAGTTTGATAGCTAGCGGCTACGAGCAGTACTTC
CASSLIASGYEQYF
>TRBV30|15|TRBJ2-2|-|-
TGTGCCTGGAGTGTACTCGACCTTAACACCGGGGAGCTGTTTTTT
CAWSVLDLNTGELFF
>TRBV19|14|TRBJ2-7|-|once
TGTGCCAGTAGCTTCAGTGGACAAATCTACGAGCAGTACTTC
CASSFSGQIYEQYF
>TRBV4-3|15|TRBJ2-7|TRBD2|-
TGCGCCAGCAGCCAAGCGGCGGGGGGTGTTCACGAGCAGTACTTC
CASSQAAGGVHEQYF
>TRBV28|14|TRBJ1-5|-|-
TGTGCCAGCAGTTTTTCGGAGGGGGGTCAGCCCCAGCATTTT
CASSFSEGGQPQHF
>TRBV4-2|13|TRBJ2-1|-|-
TGTGCCAGCAGCCAAGAGATAATCGATGAGCAGTTCTTC
CASSQEIIDEQFF
>TRBV11-3|15|TRBJ2-7|-|-
TGTGCCAGCAGCACCTTAGGTCACAGATCCTACGAGCAGTACTTC
CASSTLGHRSYEQYF
>TRBV10-3|13|TRBJ1-5|-|-
TGTGCCATCAGTGAGTCGGAGGATCAGCCCCAGCATTTT
CAISESEDQPQHF
>TRBV28|15|TRBJ2-5|-|-
TGTGCCACAACCCCCGGAGCAAGAACGGTAGAGACCCAGTACTTC
CATTPGARTVETQYF
>TRBV24-1|15|TRBJ2-1|-|-
TGTGCCACCAGTGCGTCGGCGGGGCCCTTGGATGAGCAGTTCTTC
CATSASAGPLDEQFF
>TRBV19|11|TRBJ2-7|-|-
TGTGCCAGCGGACCATCCTCCGAGCAGTACTTC
CASGPSSEQYF
>TRBV3-1/TRBV3-2|13|TRBJ2-1|-|-
TGTGCCAGCAGCCAAGATAAGAGGGCTGAGCAGTTCTTC
CASSQDKRAEQFF
>TRBV28|15|TRBJ1-3|TRBD1|-
TGTGCCAGCAGTCGCGGACAGGGGGCTGGAAACACCATATATTTT
CASSRGQGAGNTIYF
>TRBV6-5|15|TRBJ2-3|TRBD2|-
TGTGCCAGCGGGGGACTAGCGGTTAGCACAGATACGCAGTATTTT
CASGGLAVSTDTQYF
>TRBV5-5|13|TRBJ1-5|-|-
TGTGCCAGCAGCTTGGCGGGATATCAGCCCCAGCATTTT
CASSLAGYQPQHF
>TRBV12-3/TRBV12-4|11|TRBJ2-1|-|-
TGTGCCAGCAGTTCCTCTAATGAGCAGTTCTTC
CASSSSNEQFF
>TRBV19|15|TRBJ2-7|TRBD2|-
TGTGCCAGTAGTACCCCAGCGGGAGGTTCCTACGAGCAGTACTTC
CASSTPAGGSYEQYF
>TRBV25-1|12|TRBJ2-7|-|once
TGTGCCAGCACCCAGGGGGGTGCCGAGCAGTACTTC
CASTQGGAEQYF
>TRBV30|15|TRBJ1-4|TRBD1|-
TGTGCCTGCCCCCCGAAGGGGGCGACTAATGAAAAACTGTTTTTT
CACPPKGATNEKLFF